The 18 T cell receptor beta chains below come from one sample, sequenced in a study of blood T cell repertoires in COVID-19. Some clones are missing from TCRdb's copy, which holds only in-frame ones; the method was immunoSEQ multiplex PCR. Of about 59,000 clones in the sample, 79% were seen once. The material sequenced was peripheral blood. The source of these receptors is a man between 60 and 75 years old with acute or convalescent COVID-19.

The chain links TRBV19 to TRBJ2-3; TRBD1 might be the D (5 bases). V gave up 5 bases and J gave up 3 bases, with 12 bases separating them. In germline, CDR1 is LNHDA, CDR2 SQIVND (reference sequence). CDR3 length: 14 residues. CDR3 residues: CASSLRTRTDTQYF. CDR3 DNA sequence: TGTGCCAGTAGTCTACGGACACGGACAGATACGCAGTATTTT.

With regard to this clone: At the DNA level, this CDR3 is encoded by other sequences in the same sample as well. The genes are TRBV19 and TRBJ1-3; 7 bases fit TRBD1. Germline V gives CDR1 LNHDA, CDR2 SQIVND (reference sequence). V was pared by 6 bases and J by 0 bases, with 8 bases of the junction left unmatched. The CDR3 runs 16 residues. For the CDR3, the DNA is TGTGCCAGTAGCCCAGGGACAGCTCTCTCTGGAAACACCATATATTTT. This encodes CASSPGTALSGNTIYF.

The V gene is TRBV29-1, the J gene TRBJ2-1; 10 bases fit TRBD2. The CDR3 contains 15 residues. Germline-derived CDR1 and CDR2 are SQVTM and ANQGSEA. V lost 3 bases to trimming and J lost 1 base; unmatched junction nucleotides: 3. The CDR3 DNA reads TGCAGCGTTGATGGAGCGGGAGGGTCCTACAATGAGCAGTTCTTC. Its protein product is CSVDGAGGSYNEQFF.

This clone was picked up one time. V and J are TRBV7-8 and TRBJ2-5, with 12 bases matching TRBD2. Germline V gene sequence: CDR1 SGHVS, CDR2 FQNEAQ. The trim removed 1 base at V and 5 bases at J, leaving 11 bases unmatched. CDR3 length: 18 amino acids. The CDR3 sequence is CASSLGLAGVVFRETQYF. CDR3 coding DNA: TGTGCCAGCAGCTTAGGACTAGCGGGAGTAGTGTTCCGCGAGACCCAGTACTTC.

This clone was detected only a few times. The chain is built from TRBV7-3 and TRBJ2-2; D unresolved. Trimming removed 5 bases at V and 3 bases at J, with 16 bases between. CDR1 and CDR2 from the germline V gene are SGHTA and FQGTGA. The length of the CDR3 is 16 residues. CDR3 region: CASSPLGGVDTGELFF. The CDR3 bases are TGTGCCAGCAGCCCACTCGGCGGTGTGGACACCGGGGAGCTGTTTTTT. The whole variable domain, remainder taken from reference TRBV7-3 and TRBJ2-2, is GAGVSQTPSNKVTEKGKYVELRCDPISGHTALYWYRQSLGQGPEFLIYFQGTGAADDSGLPNDRFFAVRPEGSVSTLKIQRTERGDSAVYLCASSPLGGVDTGELFFGEGSRLTVL.

The CDR3 bases are TGTGCCAGCAGCCTTCCCTCGGGCGGGGGTGAAAAACTGTTTTTT. This translates into CASSLPSGGGEKLFF. The gene calls are TRBV3-1 (or the pseudogene TRBV3-2) and TRBJ1-4, with D maybe TRBD1 (5 bases). This CDR3 comprises 15 residues. The V end lost 4 bases, the J end lost 7 bases, and 16 bases lay between the germline ends. From germline, CDR1 is LGHDT and CDR2 YNNKEL (reference sequence).

The V call is TRBV9, the J call TRBJ2-7; 7 nucleotides align to TRBD1. The J segment lost 0 bases and the V segment lost 3 bases, leaving 3 bases of the junction unmatched. The germline V gene has CDR1 SGDLS and CDR2 YYNGEE. This CDR3 is 14 amino acids long. In DNA, the CDR3 is TGTGCCAGCAGCGCCGACAGGGTCTCCTACGAGCAGTACTTC. Translation: CASSADRVSYEQYF.

The chain carries TRBV3-1 (or the pseudogene TRBV3-2) and TRBJ2-3, with 9 positions matching TRBD2. V shed 4 bases and J 7 bases; nucleotides not matched to a gene: 12. The germline V gene has CDR1 LGHDT and CDR2 YNNKEL (reference sequence). The CDR3 runs 16 residues. The CDR3 nucleotides are TGTGCCAGCAGCCCGTTAGGGGCGGGAGGGGAGAATACGCAGTATTTT. Translated, it gives CASSPLGAGGENTQYF.

For the CDR3, the DNA is TGCAGCGTTGCCCAGGGGCTAGACGAGCAGTACTTC. Protein sequence: CSVAQGLDEQYF. This rearrangement joins TRBV29-1 to TRBJ2-7; D perhaps matches TRBD1 (6 bases). CDR1 and CDR2 from the germline V gene are SQVTM and ANQGSEA. V was cut by 4 bases and J by 5 bases, with 12 bases left in between. The CDR3 runs 12 residues.

The rearrangement links TRBV29-1 to TRBJ2-3; D is perhaps TRBD1 (8 bases). Germline lookup yields CDR1 SQVTM and CDR2 ANQGSEA. Trimming removed 7 bases at V and 3 bases at J, with 17 bases between. This CDR3 comprises 14 residues. DNA for the CDR3: TGCAGCGCCCGTGGACAGGGAGGGACAGATACGCAGTATTTT. Residues: CSARGQGGTDTQYF.

The CDR3 protein is CASSSTVTEGEQYF. As DNA, the CDR3 is TGTGCCAGCAGCTCGACAGTCACGGAGGGCGAGCAGTACTTC. V is TRBV5-4 and J is TRBJ2-7; D perhaps matches TRBD2 (6 bases). The CDR3 contains 14 residues. The germline gives CDR1 SGHNT, CDR2 YYREEE (reference sequence). V was shortened by 3 bases and J by 6 bases, with 16 bases between the two germline ends.

This chain joins TRBV19 and TRBJ2-3, with 8 nucleotides matching TRBD1. This CDR3 contains 13 residues. The V and J ends lost 4 bases and 12 bases, in that order; junction bases with no gene match: 9. Germline values: CDR1 LNHDA, CDR2 SQIVND (reference sequence). The CDR3 spells CASSSPGGSPQYF. CDR3 coding DNA: TGTGCCAGTAGTAGCCCAGGGGGCTCCCCCCAGTATTTT.

This clone was observed a single time. The rearrangement uses TRBV5-1 and TRBJ1-5; D remains ambiguous. V was clipped by 0 bases and J by 0 bases, with 7 bases between them. The CDR3 has 15 amino acids. Looked up from germline, CDR1 is SGHRS and CDR2 is YFSETQ. CDR3 sequence (DNA): TGCGCCAGCAGCTTGGGTGACAATAGCAATCAGCCCCAGCATTTT. It codes for CASSLGDNSNQPQHF. The variable domain in full, with the rest retrieved from reference TRBV5-1 and TRBJ1-5, is KAGVTQTPRYLIKTRGQQVTLSCSPISGHRSVSWYQQTPGQGLQFLFEYFSETQRNKGNFPGRFSGRQFSNSRSEMNVSTLELGDSALYLCASSLGDNSNQPQHFGDGTRLSIL.

The rearrangement uses TRBV27 and TRBJ2-1, with a possible D match to TRBD1 (6 bases). Germline assignment: CDR1 MNHEY and CDR2 SMNVEV (reference sequence). This CDR3 region has 12 residues. V lost 5 bases, J lost 13 bases, and 15 bases lay in between. The CDR3 reads CASSTQGTPQFF. The CDR3 DNA follows: TGTGCCAGCAGTACACAGGGAACCCCTCAGTTCTTC.

The rearrangement joins TRBV5-4 to TRBJ2-7; 7 bases align to TRBD2. The V gene's germline CDR1 is SGHNT and CDR2 YYREEE (reference sequence). J gave up 4 bases and V 1 base, and 8 bases lay outside the gene matches. The CDR3 loop spans 15 amino acids. This CDR3 reads CASSLTSAGSYEQYF. CDR3 bases: TGTGCCAGCAGCTTGACTAGCGCGGGATCTTACGAGCAGTACTTC.

A word on this clone: Other DNA sequences of this sample code for an identical CDR3. V gene TRBV7-9 combines with J gene TRBJ1-1; D is ambiguous. This CDR3 has 11 amino acids. The ends were cut back, 1 base at V and 7 bases at J, with 4 bases in the middle. Germline values: CDR1 SEHNR, CDR2 FQNEAQ (reference sequence). The CDR3 region is CASSLVSEAFF. The CDR3 DNA follows: TGTGCCAGCAGCTTAGTTAGTGAAGCTTTCTTT.

The V gene is TRBV30, the J gene TRBJ1-2; 7 nucleotides align to TRBD1. J was trimmed by 2 bases and V by 0 bases; bases with no gene match: 0. The CDR3 contains 13 residues. Per germline, CDR1 GTSNPN and CDR2 SVGIG (reference sequence). The CDR3 DNA is TGTGCCTGGAGTGTGACAGGGAACTATGGCTACACCTTC. Translation gives CAWSVTGNYGYTF.

The DNA for the CDR3 is TGTGCCAGCAGCCAACAGGCCTATGGCTACACCTTC. Translating gives CASSQQAYGYTF. The J gene is TRBJ1-2, the V gene TRBV7-2; tentatively, D is TRBD1 (5 bases). The CDR3 loop spans 12 amino acids. With 5 bases removed from V and 4 bases from J, the gap between germline ends came to 8 bases. CDR1 is SGHTA and CDR2 is FQGNSA in the germline V gene.